This entry describes one T cell receptor (beta chain). Its cognate antigen is unknown. Expressed TCRB transcripts were sequenced after all isolated RNA was converted to cDNA. Sequenced by immunoSEQ multiplex PCR; TCRdb stores in-frame clones only, minus some. This sample has nearly 250,000 clones; around 65% occur once, and the top ten carry around 0.05%. This CDR3 has 13 residues. V was cut by 5 bases and J by 4 bases, with 11 bases left in between. The V gene's germline CDR1 is SNHLY and CDR2 FYNNEI. The data derive from a study of beta chain features in type 1 diabetes. Study overall: Patient and healthy donor groups were alike in age, gender and cell yields.

General study findings and limits: The naive, central memory and Treg TCRB repertoires looked more alike in patients than they did in healthy donors. Researchers cautioned that cDNA sequencing could over-represent cells with high TCR expression.

This chain links TRBV2 with TRBJ1-1; tentatively, D is TRBD1 (6 bases). The source is a young man in good health. Sequencing was done on a sample of naive CD4+ T cells from blood. CDR3 residues: CASSTGFATEAFF. The CDR3, as DNA: TGTGCCAGCAGTACAGGGTTCGCCACTGAAGCTTTCTTT.